One sample yielded the 25 T cell receptor beta chains listed below, sequenced in a study of OX40 agonist ivuxolimab in advanced cancers. Sequencing used immunoSEQ multiplex PCR; TCRdb keeps in-frame clones, though not all of them. The table includes 34,000 or so clones, 81% detected once. This material consisted of CD4+ or CD8+ T cells sorted from blood, taken in a trial of the OX40 agonist ivuxolimab. Receptors originate from an adult with an advanced solid tumor such as melanoma, head and neck, liver or kidney cancer.

The rearrangement links TRBV6-1 to TRBJ1-4; perhaps TRBD1 as D (6 bases). The V and J ends lost 11 bases and 6 bases respectively, with 16 bases between them. The length of the CDR3 is 13 residues. The germline V gene has CDR1 MNHNS and CDR2 SASEGT. The CDR3 loop is CAGLQGGDEKLFF. The CDR3, as DNA: TGTGCCGGCTTACAGGGTGGGGATGAAAAACTGTTTTTT.

The chain has TRBV10-3 and TRBJ1-5; D is unclear. In germline, CDR1 is ENHRY, CDR2 SYGVKD. The CDR3 runs to 12 residues. V was pared by 1 base and J by 4 bases, with 2 bases between. The chain's CDR3 is CAISEFNQPQHF. The CDR3 DNA reads TGTGCCATCAGTGAGTTTAATCAGCCCCAGCATTTT.

The chain is built from TRBV15 and TRBJ2-7; D is perhaps TRBD1 (7 bases). Germline assignment: CDR1 LNHNV and CDR2 YYDKDF (reference sequence). This CDR3 is built from 15 residues. V was trimmed by 0 bases and J by 7 bases, leaving 16 bases between them. CDR3 sequence reads: CATSRDAVTGREQYF. DNA of the CDR3: TGTGCCACCAGCAGAGATGCAGTGACAGGGAGGGAGCAGTACTTC.

The rearrangement uses TRBV7-2 and TRBJ2-7; TRBD2 aligns across 11 bases. Germline-derived CDR1 and CDR2 are SGHTA and FQGNSA. Trimming at V came to 5 bases and at J to 1 base, leaving 4 bases not matched to a gene. This CDR3 has 15 amino acids. This CDR3 is CASSLGLADSYEQYF. CDR3 DNA sequence: TGTGCCAGCAGCCTGGGACTAGCGGATTCCTACGAGCAGTACTTC.

The J gene is TRBJ2-3, the V gene TRBV4-1; D call uncertain. Germline CDR1 is MGHRA and CDR2 is YSYEKL. The CDR3 consists of 15 residues. Deletions cut 0 bases from V and 0 bases from J, with 7 bases between. CDR3: CASSQDQDSTDTQYF. As DNA, the CDR3 is TGCGCCAGCAGCCAAGATCAAGATAGCACAGATACGCAGTATTTT.

The chain employs TRBV6-6 and TRBJ2-1, with D hard to call. Trimming cost V 2 bases and J 0 bases, with 8 bases left between them. This CDR3 is 15 amino acids long. Germline V gene sequence: CDR1 MNHNY, CDR2 SVGAGI (reference sequence). The CDR3 loop reads CASSYMLSSYNEQFF. The CDR3 nucleotides read TGTGCCAGCAGTTACATGCTCAGCTCCTACAATGAGCAGTTCTTC.

This sequence joins TRBV6-6 and TRBJ2-7, with 7 bases that match TRBD1. The CDR3 has 15 residues. Germline V gene data show CDR1 as MNHNY and CDR2 as SVGAGI (reference sequence). V lost 7 bases to trimming and J lost 6 bases; unmatched junction nucleotides: 15. The CDR3 is CASTIERQGTSEQYF. CDR3 DNA sequence: TGTGCCAGCACAATTGAGCGACAGGGCACATCCGAGCAGTACTTC.

This chain connects TRBV7-2 to TRBJ2-7; 8 positions agree with TRBD2. The CDR3 length is 13 residues. Germline CDR1 reads SGHTA; CDR2 reads FQGNSA. Trimming cost V 3 bases and J 4 bases; bases outside gene matches: 2. The CDR3 sequence: CASSFSGGYEQYF. The CDR3 bases are TGTGCCAGCAGCTTCTCGGGGGGGTACGAGCAGTACTTC.

The V and J genes are TRBV7-8 and TRBJ2-3; D assignment may be TRBD1 or TRBD2 (6 bases each). V was cut by 10 bases and J by 0 bases, with 23 bases left in between. In germline, CDR1 is SGHVS, CDR2 FQNEAQ. The length of the CDR3 is 17 residues. The CDR3 nucleotides read TGTGCCATCAAAACCCTAGGAGGGGGTTCTAGCACAGATACGCAGTATTTT. The encoded protein is CAIKTLGGGSSTDTQYF. The full variable domain, its missing parts supplied by reference TRBV7-8 and TRBJ2-3, is GAGVSQSPRYKVAKRGQDVALRCDPISGHVSLFWYQQALGQGPEFLTYFQNEAQLDKSGLPSDRFFAERPEGSVSTLKIQRTQQEDSAVYLCAIKTLGGGSSTDTQYFGPGTRLTVL.

The rearrangement joins TRBV7-2 to TRBJ1-1, with 8 bases identical to TRBD1. This CDR3 has 15 amino acids. CDR1 and CDR2 (germline): SGHTA, FQGNSA. J lost 1 base, V lost 5 bases, and 6 bases had no gene match. Written as DNA, the CDR3 is TGTGCCAGCAGCCTCCGGACAGGGAGGAACACTGAAGCTTTCTTT. It is translated as CASSLRTGRNTEAFF.

The chain combines TRBV15 with TRBJ2-1; 12 positions agree with TRBD2. V shed 5 bases, J shed 4 bases, and the junction held 9 bases outside the gene matches. Germline-derived CDR1 and CDR2 are LNHNV and YYDKDF (reference sequence). CDR3 size: 17 residues. The DNA for the CDR3 is TGTGCCACCAGCGGACCTAGCGGGGGGGCTAATTACAATGAGCAGTTCTTC. Translated, it gives CATSGPSGGANYNEQFF.

This rearrangement joins TRBV11-2 to TRBJ2-5; no firm D call. V lost 1 base, J lost 5 bases, and 2 bases lay in between. In germline, CDR1 is SGHAT, CDR2 FQNNGV. The CDR3 consists of 11 residues. The CDR3 DNA reads as TGTGCCAGCAGCTTAGCCGAGACCCAGTACTTC. Residues: CASSLAETQYF.

This sequence joins TRBV5-5 and TRBJ1-1; 8 bases map to TRBD1. Looked up from germline, CDR1 is SGHKS and CDR2 is YYEKEE (reference sequence). V gave up 0 bases and J gave up 4 bases; unmatched junction bases: 2. The CDR3 sequence is 14 residues long. The CDR3 sequence is CASSLVQGATEAFF. CDR3 sequence (DNA): TGTGCCAGCAGCTTGGTCCAGGGGGCCACTGAAGCTTTCTTT.

The chain combines TRBV19 with TRBJ1-5; D gene ambiguous. CDR1 and CDR2 (germline): LNHDA, SQIVND (reference sequence). The CDR3 contains 13 residues. Trimming left V 1 base short and J 5 bases short, with 6 bases between. The CDR3 DNA sequence: TGTGCCAGTAGTATAGTGAGGGATCAGCCCCAGCATTTT. Encoded protein: CASSIVRDQPQHF.

This rearrangement joins TRBV5-6 to TRBJ2-7; 7 bases map to TRBD2. Germline-derived CDR1 and CDR2 are SGHDT and YYEEEE. V gave up 4 bases and J gave up 0 bases; unmatched junction bases: 7. This CDR3 contains 15 residues. The CDR3 reads CASSPGLPSSYEQYF. As DNA, the CDR3 is TGTGCCAGCAGCCCGGGACTACCAAGCTCCTACGAGCAGTACTTC.

This chain uses TRBV18 with TRBJ1-3; TRBD1 matches 8 bases. The length of the CDR3 is 15 residues. The V segment lost 3 bases and the J segment 1 base; nucleotides outside the gene matches: 2. Germline CDR1 and CDR2: KGHSH and LQKENI. DNA for the CDR3: TGTGCCAGCTCACCCGACAGGGGATCTGGAAACACCATATATTTT. Amino acids: CASSPDRGSGNTIYF.

This clone is medium-sized in the sample. The J gene is TRBJ2-7, the V gene TRBV11-1; tentative D call: TRBD1 (5 bases). The germline gives CDR1 SGHAT, CDR2 FQDESV (reference sequence). The CDR3 is made up of 16 amino acids. The V end lost 2 bases, the J end lost 4 bases, and 18 bases lay between the germline ends. CDR3 sequence: CASSLYVNQGVYEQYF. CDR3 in DNA: TGTGCCAGCAGCTTATACGTAAATCAAGGGGTTTACGAGCAGTACTTC. Looking up the rest from reference TRBV11-1 and TRBJ2-7 gives the full variable domain: EAEVAQSPRYKITEKSQAVAFWCDPISGHATLYWYRQILGQGPELLVQFQDESVVDDSQLPKDRFSAERLKGVDSTLKIQPAELGDSAMYLCASSLYVNQGVYEQYFGPGTRLTVT.

The chain is built from TRBV27 and TRBJ1-1; TRBD1 aligns across 8 bases. CDR3 length equals 14 residues. Germline values: CDR1 MNHEY, CDR2 SMNVEV (reference sequence). V was pared by 5 bases and J by 3 bases, with 5 bases of the junction left unmatched. CDR3 residues: CASSQQGVHTEAFF. DNA of the CDR3: TGTGCCAGCAGTCAACAGGGGGTGCACACTGAAGCTTTCTTT.

The J gene is TRBJ2-7, the V gene TRBV10-1; D gene uncertain. The V and J ends lost 7 bases and 2 bases respectively, with 12 bases between them. The CDR3 is 13 amino acids. Germline V gene lookup returns CDR1 WNHNN and CDR2 SYGVQD (reference sequence). The CDR3 reads CASIRVRPYEQYF. In DNA form, the CDR3 reads TGCGCCAGCATTCGAGTTAGACCCTACGAGCAGTACTTC.

The CDR3 loop is CASSLVTVFGQYF. Here the CDR3 DNA reads TGTGCCAGCAGTTTGGTCACCGTATTCGGGCAGTACTTC. This chain uses TRBV28 with TRBJ2-7, with D unresolved. Trimming took off 3 bases at V and 9 bases at J, with 15 bases between the two ends. The CDR3 sequence is 13 residues long. Germline V gene sequence: CDR1 MDHEN, CDR2 SYDVKM.

The chain carries TRBV19 and TRBJ2-3, with D tentatively TRBD2 (5 bases). Between the trimmed V and J ends, which lost 9 bases and 4 bases, there was a span of 17 bases. Per the germline V gene, CDR1 is LNHDA and CDR2 is SQIVND (reference sequence). This CDR3 is built from 14 residues. The CDR3 nucleotides are TGTGCCAGCAGCCTACTAGATGCGTCAGATACGCAGTATTTT. This translates into CASSLLDASDTQYF.

The V and J genes are TRBV7-9 and TRBJ1-1; a weak D match, TRBD1 (5 bases). V was shortened by 0 bases and J by 4 bases, with 9 bases between the two germline ends. Germline V CDR1 and CDR2: SEHNR, FQNEAQ (reference sequence). The CDR3 has 14 amino acids. The CDR3 nucleotides are TGTGCCAGCAGCTTAGCGGGGGGAGGCACTGAAGCTTTCTTT. The encoded protein is CASSLAGGGTEAFF.

The V call is TRBV15, the J call TRBJ2-3, with D possibly being TRBD2 (6 bases). Germline V gene sequence: CDR1 LNHNV, CDR2 YYDKDF (reference sequence). The CDR3 is 16 amino acids. The germline V and J ends were trimmed by 2 bases and 4 bases, with 16 bases remaining between them. The CDR3 DNA sequence: TGTGCCACCAGCAGATACGGGACTCCCAGGCCAGATACGCAGTATTTT. It yields the protein CATSRYGTPRPDTQYF.

This clone was counted a single time. In DNA, the CDR3 is TGTGCCAGCAGCTTTTATTCCTCTGGGGCCAACGTCCTGACTTTC. Amino acids: CASSFYSSGANVLTF. The V call is TRBV5-5, the J call TRBJ2-6; D remains unclear. The CDR3 loop spans 15 amino acids. V lost 2 bases and J lost 0, with 6 bases in between. In germline, CDR1 is SGHKS, CDR2 YYEKEE (reference sequence).

CDR3 in DNA: TGTGCCAGCAGTTACTCGATTCGGGGCACAGATACGCAGTATTTT. Translating gives CASSYSIRGTDTQYF. The chain has TRBV6-5 and TRBJ2-3; no reliable D call. The V gene lost 0 bases and the J gene lost 1 base, with 8 bases spanning the gap. Germline lookup yields CDR1 MNHEY and CDR2 SVGAGI. CDR3 length: 15 amino acids.